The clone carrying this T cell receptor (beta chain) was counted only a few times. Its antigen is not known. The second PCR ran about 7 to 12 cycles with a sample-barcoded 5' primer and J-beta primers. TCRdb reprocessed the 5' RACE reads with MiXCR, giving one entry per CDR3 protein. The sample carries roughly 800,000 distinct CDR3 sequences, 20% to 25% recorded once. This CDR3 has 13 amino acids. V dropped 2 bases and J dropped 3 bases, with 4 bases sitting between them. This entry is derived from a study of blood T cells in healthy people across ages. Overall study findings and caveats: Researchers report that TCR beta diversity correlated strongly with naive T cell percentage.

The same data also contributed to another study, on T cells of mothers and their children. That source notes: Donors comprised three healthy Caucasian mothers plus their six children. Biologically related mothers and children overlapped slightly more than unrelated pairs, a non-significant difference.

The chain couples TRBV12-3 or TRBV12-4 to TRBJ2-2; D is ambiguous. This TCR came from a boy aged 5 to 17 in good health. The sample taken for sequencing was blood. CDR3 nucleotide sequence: TGTGCCAGCAGTTTAATGGACACCGGGGAGCTGTTTTTT. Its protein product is CASSLMDTGELFF.